The 4 T cell receptor beta chains listed next were all sequenced from one sample in a study of long-term antiretroviral therapy in people with HIV. Survey level was the resolution at which the v3.0 immunoSEQ assay ran. The assay was immunoSEQ multiplex PCR, and TCRdb's table has in-frame clones only and misses some. The sample has 15,000 or so clones, roughly three quarters seen once; the top ten hold about 20%. The sequencing used unsorted PBMCs, collected 0.5 years before starting antiretroviral therapy. The receptors shown here come from a woman aged 40 to 50 with HIV.

This clone is deemed medium-sized. The CDR3 nucleotides are TGTGCCAGCAGCTTCGGTCCTTCTGACTACACCTTC. It encodes CASSFGPSDYTF. The chain carries TRBV7-2 and TRBJ1-2, with D hard to call. This CDR3 region has 12 residues. Per the germline V gene, CDR1 is SGHTA and CDR2 is FQGNSA. V lost 3 bases to trimming and J lost 10 bases, with 12 bases between them.

This chain links TRBV19 with TRBJ2-7, with D possibly being TRBD2 (5 bases). The CDR3 is 12 amino acids. Germline V CDR1 and CDR2: LNHDA, SQIVND (reference sequence). Trimming left V 6 bases short and J 5 bases short, with 11 bases between. The CDR3 here is CASSPAGNEQYF. For the CDR3, the DNA is TGTGCCAGTAGCCCCGCGGGTAACGAGCAGTACTTC.

This clone appeared once. The rearrangement uses TRBV5-4 and TRBJ2-5; D gene uncertain. Trimming took 6 bases from V and 5 from J, leaving 20 bases between them. Per germline, CDR1 SGHNT and CDR2 YYREEE (reference sequence). This CDR3 is built from 15 residues. The CDR3 DNA reads as TGTGCCAGCAAGCAGTCAGGCACACCCAGGGAGACCCAGTACTTC. This gives the protein CASKQSGTPRETQYF.

V gene TRBV27 combines with J gene TRBJ2-2, with D hard to call. This CDR3 has 14 amino acids. Deletions cut 3 bases from V and 1 base from J, with 6 bases between. The germline CDR1 and CDR2 sequences are MNHEY and SMNVEV (reference sequence). CDR3 in DNA: TGTGCCAGCAGTTTCTCTAGGAACACCGGGGAGCTGTTTTTT. Translated: CASSFSRNTGELFF.